This T cell receptor (beta chain) was profiled in a study of T cell responses to AZD1222 COVID-19 vaccine (dated by TCRdb to the early 2020s). A note on the overall study: TCR sequencing covered more than 230 trial participants: 200 to 220 given two doses of AZD1222 and 26 given two doses of MenACWY control vaccine. Trial participants were enrolled by age into 18-55, 56-69 and 70-plus year subgroups, with approximately 150, 28 and 58 TCR-sequenced participants respectively.

The germline V gene (reference sequence) sets CDR1 to MNHNY and CDR2 to SVGAGI. The trim is 0 bases for V and 6 bases for J, with a gap of 9 bases between the germline ends. The cysteine opens and the phenylalanine closes a CDR3 of 15 amino acids. The only DNA kept is the CDR3, 45 bases in frame from the first base. Overall results and qualifications from the work: Conclusions about previously exposed vaccinees were limited because only a handful of AZD1222 recipients were SARS-CoV-2 seropositive at baseline. Nearly half of unique spike-specific TCRs reportedly recognized epitopes outside regions mutated in the B.1.351 and B.1.1.7 variants. In the small 56-69-year group, the increase in depth fell short of significance, most likely because of low power. CD4 TCRs associated with the vaccine covered the entire spike protein, and the dominant responses were in regions 160-218 and 743-854. Because no day 14 peak-response samples were available, the repertoires could be characterized only after the peak T cell response. After two AZD1222 doses, both the breadth and the depth of spike-specific TCRs were significantly higher than at day 0 and than in MenACWY recipients. Participants were mostly white British, with more females than males. The authors suggested clonal diversity may have been underestimated.

In regard to this clone: The antigen it recognizes is unknown. Per-base qualities were not stored, and no clone one base away is much larger.

In the paper's terms, the time point label means: about 28 days (+/-7) after the second vaccine dose. AZD1222 recipients given second doses at about 4 weeks or at about 12 weeks were pooled, since spike-specific TCR depth and breadth were not found to differ between the two schedules. The vaccinee samples were drawn from two UK trials, COV001 and COV002, one of which was a single-blind randomized controlled phase 2/3 trial testing AZD1222 (ChAdOx1 nCoV-19) in healthy adults. Trial participant PBMC samples were collected at day 0 and day 28 after the second dose for TCRbeta chain sequencing. The CDR3 regions of human TCRbeta chains were analyzed by immunosequencing. The paper's processing steps were these. Repertoire TCRs were matched against a reference library of SARS-CoV-2-specific TCRs generated with the MIRA antigen-specificity platform. Breadth meant the fraction of unique TCRs that were SARS-CoV-2-associated, whereas depth meant the fraction of total T cells that were SARS-CoV-2-associated. Using the MIRA data, each spike-specific TCR was assigned both to the spike region to which the TCR was reactive and to a CD4 or CD8 class. Log10-transformed breadth and depth values were compared by one-way ANOVA with Sidak's multiple comparisons tests. TCRdb took over this immuneACCESS table, retaining in-frame rearrangements with V and J assigned. Such tables are incomplete; in checked studies, under half of the missing clones stem from an unresolved V gene, and the remainder is unexplained. D and trimming were read from the DNA, whereas the V and J calls and clone size are those reported in that table. The sample records under 150,000 clones, roughly 89% of which are singletons. Of the sample, more than 0.95% is held by the ten largest clones.

The chain uses TRBV6-6 and TRBJ1-6, with a weak D call of TRBD1 (6 bases match). Source: peripheral blood, taken 28 days after the second AZD1222 dose. This clonotype was sampled from an adult who received the AZD1222 COVID-19 vaccine. The nucleotide sequence is TGTGCCAGCAGTTACTCGAGAGGGGGTAATTCACCCCTCCACTTT. Translation gives CASSYSRGGNSPLHF.